The 10 T cell receptor beta chains in this list originate from one sample, sequenced in a study of beta chain features in type 1 diabetes. The whole isolated RNA underwent reverse transcription, so sequencing captured expressed TCRB transcripts. Profiled with immunoSEQ multiplex PCR; TCRdb holds only in-frame clones, not every one. The data show 860,000 or so clones, with roughly 17% seen just once and around 0.02% held by the top ten. Material for sequencing was naive CD4+ T cells from blood. These receptors were taken from a woman younger than 30 in good health.

The chain employs TRBV7-9 and TRBJ1-2; D not resolved. The CDR3 runs 14 residues. The germline V gene has CDR1 SEHNR and CDR2 FQNEAQ (reference sequence). V was pared by 4 bases and J by 4 bases, with 13 bases between. This CDR3 reads CASSSRGGPYGYTF. The CDR3, as DNA: TGTGCCAGCAGCTCAAGAGGAGGCCCCTATGGCTACACCTTC.

The chain joins TRBV4-3 to TRBJ2-6, with D perhaps matching TRBD1 (5 bases). The germline V and J ends were trimmed by 0 bases and 4 bases, with 10 bases remaining between them. Germline V gene lookup returns CDR1 LGHNA and CDR2 YSLEER. The CDR3 extends over 16 amino acids. The chain's CDR3 is CASSQEVGRGANVLTF. CDR3 nucleotide sequence: TGCGCCAGCAGCCAAGAAGTGGGGCGAGGGGCCAACGTCCTGACTTTC.

The rearrangement joins TRBV2 to TRBJ2-1, with D tentatively TRBD2 (6 bases). The CDR3 covers 15 residues. Germline V gene lookup returns CDR1 SNHLY and CDR2 FYNNEI. Trimming left V 4 bases short and J 1 base short, with 11 bases between. The CDR3 DNA sequence: TGTGCCAGCAGTGTGGGCGGGACTTCCTACAATGAGCAGTTCTTC. Its protein product is CASSVGGTSYNEQFF.

This clone was picked up a small number of times. This sequence joins TRBV19 and TRBJ2-4; D possibly corresponds to TRBD2 (6 bases). V was cut by 1 base and J by 2 bases, with 9 bases left in between. The CDR3 extends over 15 amino acids. Germline V gene data show CDR1 as LNHDA and CDR2 as SQIVND (reference sequence). The CDR3 coding sequence is TGTGCCAGTAGTATAGCGGGGGAGTCCAAAAACATTCAGTACTTC. Translating it yields CASSIAGESKNIQYF.

This clone was detected only a few times. This same CDR3 is encoded by further DNA sequences in the sample. The chain combines TRBV5-1 with TRBJ2-7, with 10 nucleotides matching TRBD2. Germline V gene data show CDR1 as SGHRS and CDR2 as YFSETQ. There are 14 residues in the CDR3. V trimming: 4 bases; J trimming: 2 bases; junction bases outside the gene matches: 3. Written as DNA, the CDR3 is TGCGCCAGCAGCCGGACTAGCGGTACCTACGAGCAGTACTTC. Protein sequence: CASSRTSGTYEQYF. Supplemented by reference TRBV5-1 and TRBJ2-7, the full variable domain reads KAGVTQTPRYLIKTRGQQVTLSCSPISGHRSVSWYQQTPGQGLQFLFEYFSETQRNKGNFPGRFSGRQFSNSRSEMNVSTLELGDSALYLCASSRTSGTYEQYFGPGTRLTVT.

The rearrangement uses TRBV7-9 and TRBJ1-2; D may be TRBD1 (5 bases). The CDR3 consists of 14 residues. The germline CDR1 and CDR2 sequences are SEHNR and FQNEAQ (reference sequence). V was pared by 5 bases and J by 5 bases, with 15 bases between. The CDR3 loop is CASSRLGTEYGYTF. The CDR3 nucleotides read TGTGCCAGCAGCCGTCTTGGGACCGAATATGGCTACACCTTC.

The table lists this clone with a few counts. This CDR3 reads CASSLDDPFTRLESTDTQYF. CDR3 DNA sequence: TGCGCCAGCAGCTTGGACGACCCGTTCACGCGGTTAGAGAGCACAGATACGCAGTATTTT. The chain has TRBV5-1 and TRBJ2-3; D not certain. Trimming took 0 bases from V and 0 from J, leaving 23 bases between them. This CDR3 spans 20 amino acids. Germline CDR1 reads SGHRS; CDR2 reads YFSETQ. Full variable domain (missing parts from reference TRBV5-1 and TRBJ2-3): KAGVTQTPRYLIKTRGQQVTLSCSPISGHRSVSWYQQTPGQGLQFLFEYFSETQRNKGNFPGRFSGRQFSNSRSEMNVSTLELGDSALYLCASSLDDPFTRLESTDTQYFGPGTRLTVL.

This clone was seen a few times. The rearrangement links TRBV4-2 to TRBJ2-3, with TRBD2 matching over 10 bases. Trimming took 0 bases from V and 4 from J; bases not matched to a gene: 4. The CDR3 spans 16 residues. From germline, CDR1 is LGHNA and CDR2 YNFKEQ. The CDR3 region has the DNA TGTGCCAGCAGCCAAGACCTAGCGGGAGTCGCAGATACGCAGTATTTT. This encodes CASSQDLAGVADTQYF.

This clone was found a few times. The V gene is TRBV27, the J gene TRBJ2-6; 8 bases map to TRBD1. Germline V gene sequence: CDR1 MNHEY, CDR2 SMNVEV (reference sequence). The CDR3 runs 16 residues. Unmatched junction bases numbered 4, after V lost 5 bases and J lost 1 base. The CDR3 nucleotides are TGTGCCAGCAGTGCACGGACAGGGTCTGGGGCCAACGTCCTGACTTTC. Translating it yields CASSARTGSGANVLTF.

The rearrangement links TRBV4-3 to TRBJ2-3; D unresolved. Germline values: CDR1 LGHNA, CDR2 YSLEER. V was clipped by 0 bases and J by 4 bases, with 11 bases between them. This CDR3 is built from 15 residues. The CDR3 sequence is CASSQDFGGPDTQYF. CDR3 DNA: TGCGCCAGCAGCCAAGATTTTGGCGGCCCAGATACGCAGTATTTT.